The 11 T cell receptor beta chains below were found in one sample sequenced in a study of cytomegalovirus exposure and HLA in healthy donors. 60 Vbeta and 13 Jbeta primers were used in PCR. Generated by immunoSEQ multiplex PCR, the TCRdb table keeps only in-frame clones and is missing some. The sample holds about 220,000 clones, 75% seen once. Sequencing was performed on PBMCs. The receptors originated from a woman aged 25 to 45 in good health and CMV-seronegative.

This sequence joins TRBV4-1 and TRBJ2-3, with TRBD2 identical over 10 bases. Per the germline V gene, CDR1 is MGHRA and CDR2 is YSYEKL. V dropped 0 bases and J dropped 8; count of bases not matched to a gene: 8. The CDR3 has 16 amino acids. CDR3 region: CASSQDQRGGAGTQYF. CDR3 DNA sequence: TGCGCCAGCAGCCAAGACCAGCGGGGGGGCGCAGGTACGCAGTATTTT.

This clone turned up a few times. CDR3 coding DNA: TGTGCCAGCAGTGACACTAGCGGATACACAGATACGCAGTATTTT. Its translation: CASSDTSGYTDTQYF. The rearrangement joins TRBV2 to TRBJ2-3; 8 bases match TRBD2. The germline CDR1 and CDR2 sequences are SNHLY and FYNNEI. With 3 bases clipped from V and 2 bases from J, the junction kept 4 bases outside the gene matches. This CDR3 is 15 amino acids long.

The chain is built from TRBV18 and TRBJ1-2; no reliable D call. V lost 8 bases, J lost 6 bases, and 19 bases lay in between. Looked up from germline, CDR1 is KGHSH and CDR2 is LQKENI. This CDR3 is built from 14 residues. The CDR3 DNA sequence: TGTGCCAGCCCCGGGATTGGCCGCAACGATGGCTACACCTTC. Encoded protein: CASPGIGRNDGYTF.

The chain is built from TRBV5-4 and TRBJ2-7; D remains unclear. The CDR3 extends over 13 amino acids. The V gene's germline CDR1 is SGHNT and CDR2 YYREEE (reference sequence). Trimming left V 2 bases short and J 4 bases short, with 10 bases between. CDR3 in amino acids: CASSFGASYEQYF. CDR3 DNA: TGTGCCAGCAGCTTTGGAGCCTCGTACGAGCAGTACTTC.

This sequence joins TRBV9 and TRBJ2-1; D uncertain. The germline gives CDR1 SGDLS, CDR2 YYNGEE. Trimming took off 1 base at V and 6 bases at J, with 5 bases between the two ends. This CDR3 comprises 12 residues. The CDR3, as DNA: TGTGCCAGCAGCGTAAGTAGCAATGAGCAGTTCTTC. Amino acids: CASSVSSNEQFF.

The rearrangement uses TRBV18 and TRBJ2-3; 9 bases map to TRBD2. V was pared by 4 bases and J by 2 bases, with 4 bases of the junction left unmatched. CDR1 KGHSH and CDR2 LQKENI come from the germline V gene. The CDR3 loop spans 15 amino acids. CDR3: CASSLTSGFTDTQYF. The CDR3 bases are TGTGCCAGCTCACTGACTAGCGGATTCACAGATACGCAGTATTTT.

The rearrangement links TRBV6-1 to TRBJ2-7; D is possibly TRBD2 (5 bases). Trimming stripped 6 bases from V and 2 bases from J, with 11 bases between. The CDR3 is 13 amino acids. Germline V lookup: CDR1 MNHNS, CDR2 SASEGT. Here the CDR3 DNA reads TGTGCCAGCAGGGAGGTCGCCCCCTACGAGCAGTACTTC. It is translated as CASREVAPYEQYF.

The V and J genes are TRBV15 and TRBJ2-3; D possibly corresponds to TRBD1 (5 bases). This CDR3 spans 15 amino acids. V was clipped by 6 bases and J by 6 bases, with 19 bases between them. The germline V gene encodes CDR1 LNHNV and CDR2 YYDKDF (reference sequence). The CDR3 nucleotides read TGTGCCACCAGTCAGATACAGGAGCTCGAGGATACGCAGTATTTT. It yields the protein CATSQIQELEDTQYF.

The chain is built from TRBV7-9 and TRBJ1-2, with D hard to call. The V end lost 4 bases, the J end lost 3 bases, and 21 bases lay between the germline ends. Per germline, CDR1 SEHNR and CDR2 FQNEAQ (reference sequence). CDR3 length equals 17 residues. The CDR3 DNA is TGTGCCAGCAGCTCTCCTTTGCGGGTTTCGATCGACTATGGCTACACCTTC. Residues: CASSSPLRVSIDYGYTF.

This chain uses TRBV6-5 with TRBJ1-1; D is ambiguous. This CDR3 has 14 residues. Germline values: CDR1 MNHEY, CDR2 SVGAGI. Trimming stripped 4 bases from V and 5 bases from J, with 14 bases between. As DNA, the CDR3 is TGTGCCAGCAGTTCGACGGAGATTAAAACTGAAGCTTTCTTT. This encodes CASSSTEIKTEAFF.

The rearrangement uses TRBV10-3 and TRBJ2-3; 10 bases agree with TRBD2. The J segment lost 4 bases and the V segment lost 6 bases, leaving 4 bases of the junction unmatched. From germline, CDR1 is ENHRY and CDR2 SYGVKD. CDR3 size: 14 residues. The CDR3 nucleotides read TGTGCCATCAGCCTAGCGGGAGCCCCAGATACGCAGTATTTT. Translated: CAISLAGAPDTQYF.